Each of the 13 T cell receptor beta chains below was sequenced from the same sample in a study of T cells in Graves' hyperthyroidism and ophthalmopathy. The CDR3 regions of TCR beta were amplified from RNA transcripts. RT-PCR in the first round (using the HTBI primer set) targeted the TCR CDR3. TCRdb re-called the multiplex PCR reads with MiXCR, one entry per CDR3 protein. The sample has about 640,000 distinct CDR3 sequences; around 20% are singletons. Sequencing was performed on blood. The receptors shown here come from a man aged 25 to 45 with Graves' ophthalmopathy.

The chain joins TRBV10-3 to TRBJ1-4, with a tentative D call TRBD1 (6 bases). Germline values: CDR1 ENHRY, CDR2 SYGVKD. The CDR3 runs to 13 residues. Between the trimmed V and J ends, which lost 6 bases and 4 bases, there was a span of 9 bases. The CDR3 loop reads CAIRGHLNEKLFF. The CDR3 nucleotides are TGTGCCATCAGGGGACACCTTAATGAAAAACTGTTTTTT.

There are a few counts of this clonotype. This rearrangement joins TRBV6-1 to TRBJ1-1, with TRBD1 as a possible D gene (6 bases). This CDR3 has 13 residues. Germline V gene sequence: CDR1 MNHNS, CDR2 SASEGT. Trimming stripped 5 bases from V and 4 bases from J, with 11 bases between. Here the CDR3 DNA reads TGTGCCAGCAGTACCGGGGGCCTCACTGAAGCTTTCTTT. Translated, it gives CASSTGGLTEAFF.

The chain is built from TRBV13 and TRBJ2-7, with D uncertain. CDR3 length: 13 amino acids. Germline-derived CDR1 and CDR2 are PRHDT and FYEKMQ (reference sequence). The V end lost 4 bases, the J end lost 5 bases, and 12 bases lay between the germline ends. CDR3 nucleotides: TGTGCCAGCAGCTCCCGGAACCGGAACGAGCAGTACTTC. Protein sequence: CASSSRNRNEQYF.

This clonotype occurred many times. The J gene is TRBJ2-5, the V gene TRBV27, with 12 nucleotides matching TRBD1. The trim removed 4 bases at V and 5 bases at J, leaving 5 bases unmatched. The V gene's germline CDR1 is MNHEY and CDR2 SMNVEV (reference sequence). The CDR3 length is 15 residues. In nucleotides, the CDR3 is TGTGCCAGCAGTTCCGGGACAGGGGGCGTGGAGACCCAGTACTTC. Its protein product is CASSSGTGGVETQYF.

This clonotype was seen repeatedly, ten times or more. CDR3 DNA sequence: TGTGCCAGCAGTTTCGGTAGGAACATGAACACTGAAGCTTTCTTT. It specifies CASSFGRNMNTEAFF. The chain joins TRBV6-1 to TRBJ1-1, with D uncertain. The CDR3 has 15 residues. Germline V CDR1 and CDR2: MNHNS, SASEGT. V was shortened by 5 bases and J by 0 bases, with 13 bases between the two germline ends.

This clonotype was picked up a small number of times. V is TRBV29-1 and J is TRBJ1-2; maybe TRBD1 (6 bases). The length of the CDR3 is 16 residues. Per the germline V gene, CDR1 is SQVTM and CDR2 is ANQGSEA. Trimming took 4 bases from V and 2 from J, leaving 20 bases between them. In nucleotides, the CDR3 is TGCAGCGTTGTGGGGGCGCCTGACCCGATAAACTATGGCTACACCTTC. Protein product: CSVVGAPDPINYGYTF.

The chain is built from TRBV19 and TRBJ1-1; no firm D call. The CDR3 spans 11 residues. Trimming pared 2 bases from V and 3 bases from J, leaving 1 base between. Germline CDR1 reads LNHDA; CDR2 reads SQIVND (reference sequence). This CDR3 reads CASSIHTEAFF. The CDR3 coding sequence is TGTGCCAGTAGTATACACACTGAAGCTTTCTTT.

The chain carries TRBV10-3 and TRBJ1-2; D is unresolved. V was shortened by 3 bases and J by 6 bases, with 11 bases between the two germline ends. The CDR3 extends over 13 amino acids. Germline V gene lookup returns CDR1 ENHRY and CDR2 SYGVKD. The CDR3 nucleotides are TGTGCCATCAGTGAACTAGGATCTGATGGCTACACCTTC. It encodes CAISELGSDGYTF.

This clonotype was recorded many times. The genes are TRBV24-1 and TRBJ2-2, with TRBD2 matching over 9 bases. CDR3 length: 16 residues. CDR1 and CDR2 from the germline V gene are KGHDR and SFDVKD. V was pared by 4 bases and J by 1 base, with 3 bases of the junction left unmatched. CDR3 sequence (DNA): TGTGCCACCAGTGACCCAGCGGGAGGGAACACCGGGGAGCTGTTTTTT. Translating it yields CATSDPAGGNTGELFF.

The chain combines TRBV7-2 with TRBJ1-4; 8 nucleotides align to TRBD1. Germline lookup yields CDR1 SGHTA and CDR2 FQGNSA. CDR3 length: 15 residues. V shed 5 bases, J shed 7 bases, and the junction held 9 bases outside the gene matches. CDR3 sequence: CASSPPGTGLEKLFF. The DNA of the CDR3 is TGTGCCAGCAGCCCCCCCGGGACAGGTCTTGAAAAACTGTTTTTT.

This clonotype occurred many times. The rearrangement joins TRBV20-1 to TRBJ1-1, with D possibly TRBD1 on 6 matching bases. This CDR3 spans 12 amino acids. The germline CDR1 and CDR2 sequences are DFQATT and SNEGSKA (reference sequence). Trimming took off 4 bases at V and 1 base at J, with 7 bases between the two ends. CDR3 sequence: CSATDRNTEAFF. The CDR3 DNA is TGCAGTGCTACGGACAGGAACACTGAAGCTTTCTTT.

The gene calls are TRBV7-2 and TRBJ2-1; D is undetermined. The CDR3 runs 15 residues. Trimming left V 2 bases short and J 5 bases short, with 13 bases between. Germline V gives CDR1 SGHTA, CDR2 FQGNSA. This CDR3 is CASSLRSTSHNEQFF. The CDR3, as DNA: TGTGCCAGCAGCTTACGAAGCACAAGCCACAATGAGCAGTTCTTC.

This clonotype was counted only a few times. The chain links TRBV5-1 to TRBJ1-4; 8 bases agree with TRBD1. The CDR3 spans 15 residues. V shed 3 bases, J shed 8 bases, and the junction held 9 bases outside the gene matches. Germline V gives CDR1 SGHRS, CDR2 YFSETQ. This chain's CDR3 is CASSSLTGEGEKLFF. As DNA, the CDR3 is TGCGCCAGCAGCTCACTGACAGGGGAGGGCGAAAAACTGTTTTTT.